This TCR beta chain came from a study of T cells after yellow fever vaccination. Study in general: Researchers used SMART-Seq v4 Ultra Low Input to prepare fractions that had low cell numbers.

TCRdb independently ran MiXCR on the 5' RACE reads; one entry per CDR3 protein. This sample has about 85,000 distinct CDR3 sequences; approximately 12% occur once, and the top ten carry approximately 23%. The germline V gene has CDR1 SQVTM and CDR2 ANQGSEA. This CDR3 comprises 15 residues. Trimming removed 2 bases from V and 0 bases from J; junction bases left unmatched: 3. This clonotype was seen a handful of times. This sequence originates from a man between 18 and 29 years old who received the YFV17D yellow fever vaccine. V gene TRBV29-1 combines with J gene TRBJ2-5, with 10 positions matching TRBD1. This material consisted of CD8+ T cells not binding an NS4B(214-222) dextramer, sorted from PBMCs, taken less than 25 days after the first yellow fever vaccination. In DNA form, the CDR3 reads TGCAGCGTTGAACGAGACAGGGGGCACCAAGAGACCCAGTACTTC. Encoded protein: CSVERDRGHQETQYF.